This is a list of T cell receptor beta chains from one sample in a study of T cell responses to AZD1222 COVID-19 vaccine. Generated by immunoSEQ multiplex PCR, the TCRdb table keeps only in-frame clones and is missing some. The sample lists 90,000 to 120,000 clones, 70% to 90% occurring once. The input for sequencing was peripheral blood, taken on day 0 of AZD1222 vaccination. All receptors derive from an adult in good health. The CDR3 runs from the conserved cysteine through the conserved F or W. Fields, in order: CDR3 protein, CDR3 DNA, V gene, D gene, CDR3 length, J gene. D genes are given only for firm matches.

CASRKRTTSYEQYF TGTGCCAGCAGAAAAAGGACTACCTCCTACGAGCAGTACTTC TRBV7-2 NA 14 TRBJ2-7
CASSPTLLRGTYNQPQHF TGTGCCAGCAGTCCCACCCTCTTGAGGGGTACCTATAATCAGCCCCAGCATTTT TRBV27 NA 18 TRBJ1-5
CASGGDRQETQYF TGTGCCAGCGGGGGGGACAGGCAAGAGACCCAGTACTTC TRBV19 NA 13 TRBJ2-5
CASSPRTRGLGEKLFF TGCGCCAGCAGCCCAAGGACCAGGGGGCTAGGGGAAAAACTGTTTTTT TRBV5-1 TRBD1 16 TRBJ1-4
CASSPGGGNSGYTF TGTGCCAGCAGCCCTGGAGGGGGCAATAGCGGCTACACCTTC TRBV5-4 TRBD1 14 TRBJ1-2
CASSAGLAGDTGELFF TGTGCCAGCAGCGCTGGACTAGCGGGAGACACCGGGGAGCTGTTTTTT TRBV7-7 TRBD2 16 TRBJ2-2
CASSYSAGGNQPQHF TGTGCCAGCAGTTACTCGGCAGGGGGCAATCAGCCCCAGCATTTT TRBV6-5 NA 15 TRBJ1-5
CASRREGLETQYF TGTGCCAGCAGAAGGGAGGGGTTGGAGACCCAGTACTTC TRBV27 TRBD2 13 TRBJ2-5
CASSSYPSGEGLYGYTF TGTGCCAGCAGTTCATACCCATCAGGGGAAGGGCTCTATGGCTACACCTTC TRBV28 NA 17 TRBJ1-2
CATSDARTGIEKLFF TGTGCCACCAGTGATGCCCGGACAGGCATCGAAAAACTGTTTTTT TRBV24-1 TRBD1 15 TRBJ1-4
CATSDSGHQETQYF TGTGCCACCAGTGACTCGGGACACCAAGAGACCCAGTACTTC TRBV24-1 NA 14 TRBJ2-5